These 8 T cell receptor beta chains were all obtained from the same sample, sequenced in a study of cytomegalovirus exposure and HLA in healthy donors. Assay used: immunoSEQ multiplex PCR; TCRdb lists only in-frame clones, some missing. The data hold roughly 76,000 clones, with around 94% observed a single time. Sequenced material: PBMCs. These receptors were collected from a man between 18 and 35 years old in good health and CMV-seropositive.

This rearrangement joins TRBV25-1 to TRBJ2-7, with 12 bases that match TRBD1. Per germline, CDR1 MGHDK and CDR2 SYGVNS. The V segment lost 4 bases and the J segment 2 bases; nucleotides outside the gene matches: 12. The CDR3 has 18 amino acids. CDR3 region: CASSAPLGQGAQTYEQYF. CDR3 sequence (DNA): TGTGCCAGCAGTGCCCCCCTGGGACAGGGGGCTCAAACCTACGAGCAGTACTTC.

The chain uses TRBV7-9 and TRBJ2-7, with 14 bases matching TRBD2. CDR3 size: 18 residues. Germline V gene data show CDR1 as SEHNR and CDR2 as FQNEAQ (reference sequence). The junction had 14 bases not matched to a gene; V was cut back by 6 bases and J by 4 bases. The CDR3 DNA reads TGTGCCAGCAGTTCAGATGTGGGGACTAGCGGGAGCCTTTACGAGCAGTACTTC. This gives the protein CASSSDVGTSGSLYEQYF.

This chain uses TRBV28 with TRBJ1-5; D perhaps matches TRBD1 (6 bases). The CDR3 extends over 15 amino acids. The V gene's germline CDR1 is MDHEN and CDR2 SYDVKM. Between the trimmed V and J ends, which lost 2 bases and 7 bases, there was a span of 15 bases. CDR3 amino acids: CASSLGRGARQPQHF. The CDR3 bases are TGTGCCAGCAGTTTAGGCCGGGGGGCGAGGCAGCCCCAGCATTTT.

This chain connects TRBV27 to TRBJ1-5; TRBD1 aligns across 7 bases. Unmatched junction bases numbered 8, after V lost 3 bases and J lost 6 bases. Germline assignment: CDR1 MNHEY and CDR2 SMNVEV (reference sequence). The CDR3 has 15 amino acids. The CDR3 spells CASSFKQGSGQPQHF. The CDR3 DNA reads TGTGCCAGCAGTTTTAAACAGGGGTCGGGTCAGCCCCAGCATTTT.

V usage is TRBV30 and J usage is TRBJ2-6; D is possibly TRBD2 (6 bases). This CDR3 has 15 residues. Trimming took off 1 base at V and 0 bases at J, with 7 bases between the two ends. Germline assignment: CDR1 GTSNPN and CDR2 SVGIG (reference sequence). CDR3 sequence (DNA): TGTGCCTGGAGTGGGGGGGTCTCTGGGGCCAACGTCCTGACTTTC. This gives the protein CAWSGGVSGANVLTF.

The genes are TRBV5-4 and TRBJ1-2, with D possibly being TRBD1 (5 bases). The length of the CDR3 is 15 residues. The V end lost 3 bases, the J end lost 0 bases, and 12 bases lay between the germline ends. Per germline, CDR1 SGHNT and CDR2 YYREEE (reference sequence). In DNA, the CDR3 is TGTGCCAGCAGCTCTTCCGGGGGTTCTAACTATGGCTACACCTTC. Protein sequence: CASSSSGGSNYGYTF.

V is TRBV4-2 and J is TRBJ2-5; TRBD1 aligns across 10 bases. The J segment lost 1 base and the V segment lost 2 bases, leaving 7 bases of the junction unmatched. CDR3 length equals 17 residues. Germline V gene sequence: CDR1 LGHNA, CDR2 YNFKEQ. CDR3 in amino acids: CASSQRSGTGAQETQYF. The CDR3 DNA follows: TGTGCCAGCAGCCAACGATCCGGGACAGGGGCCCAAGAGACCCAGTACTTC.

The chain combines TRBV28 with TRBJ1-5; the D is unclear. The CDR3 is made up of 14 amino acids. The V and J ends lost 2 bases and 4 bases respectively, with 9 bases between them. CDR1 is MDHEN, CDR2 SYDVKM, per germline. CDR3 loop: CASSLLSGNQPQHF. DNA for the CDR3: TGTGCCAGCAGTTTACTCTCGGGGAATCAGCCCCAGCATTTT.